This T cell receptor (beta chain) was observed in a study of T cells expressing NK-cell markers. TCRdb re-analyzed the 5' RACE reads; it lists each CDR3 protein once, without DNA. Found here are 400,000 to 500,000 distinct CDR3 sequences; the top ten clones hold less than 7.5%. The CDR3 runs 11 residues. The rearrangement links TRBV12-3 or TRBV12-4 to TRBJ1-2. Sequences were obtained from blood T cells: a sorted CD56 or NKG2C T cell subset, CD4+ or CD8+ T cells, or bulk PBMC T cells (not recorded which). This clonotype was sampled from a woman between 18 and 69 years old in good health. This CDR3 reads CASSQEYGYTF.